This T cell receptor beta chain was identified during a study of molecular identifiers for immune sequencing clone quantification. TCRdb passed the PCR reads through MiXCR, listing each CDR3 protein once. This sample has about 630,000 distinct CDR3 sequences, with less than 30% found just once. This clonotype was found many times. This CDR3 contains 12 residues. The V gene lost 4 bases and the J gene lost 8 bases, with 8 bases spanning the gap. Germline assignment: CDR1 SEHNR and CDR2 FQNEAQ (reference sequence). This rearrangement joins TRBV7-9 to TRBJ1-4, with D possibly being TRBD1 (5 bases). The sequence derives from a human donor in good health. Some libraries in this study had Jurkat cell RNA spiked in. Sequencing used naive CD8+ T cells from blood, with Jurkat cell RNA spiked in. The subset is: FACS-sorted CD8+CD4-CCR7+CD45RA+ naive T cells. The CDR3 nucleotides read TGTGCCAGCAGCTCTGGGGGAGAAAAACTGTTTTTT. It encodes CASSSGGEKLFF.